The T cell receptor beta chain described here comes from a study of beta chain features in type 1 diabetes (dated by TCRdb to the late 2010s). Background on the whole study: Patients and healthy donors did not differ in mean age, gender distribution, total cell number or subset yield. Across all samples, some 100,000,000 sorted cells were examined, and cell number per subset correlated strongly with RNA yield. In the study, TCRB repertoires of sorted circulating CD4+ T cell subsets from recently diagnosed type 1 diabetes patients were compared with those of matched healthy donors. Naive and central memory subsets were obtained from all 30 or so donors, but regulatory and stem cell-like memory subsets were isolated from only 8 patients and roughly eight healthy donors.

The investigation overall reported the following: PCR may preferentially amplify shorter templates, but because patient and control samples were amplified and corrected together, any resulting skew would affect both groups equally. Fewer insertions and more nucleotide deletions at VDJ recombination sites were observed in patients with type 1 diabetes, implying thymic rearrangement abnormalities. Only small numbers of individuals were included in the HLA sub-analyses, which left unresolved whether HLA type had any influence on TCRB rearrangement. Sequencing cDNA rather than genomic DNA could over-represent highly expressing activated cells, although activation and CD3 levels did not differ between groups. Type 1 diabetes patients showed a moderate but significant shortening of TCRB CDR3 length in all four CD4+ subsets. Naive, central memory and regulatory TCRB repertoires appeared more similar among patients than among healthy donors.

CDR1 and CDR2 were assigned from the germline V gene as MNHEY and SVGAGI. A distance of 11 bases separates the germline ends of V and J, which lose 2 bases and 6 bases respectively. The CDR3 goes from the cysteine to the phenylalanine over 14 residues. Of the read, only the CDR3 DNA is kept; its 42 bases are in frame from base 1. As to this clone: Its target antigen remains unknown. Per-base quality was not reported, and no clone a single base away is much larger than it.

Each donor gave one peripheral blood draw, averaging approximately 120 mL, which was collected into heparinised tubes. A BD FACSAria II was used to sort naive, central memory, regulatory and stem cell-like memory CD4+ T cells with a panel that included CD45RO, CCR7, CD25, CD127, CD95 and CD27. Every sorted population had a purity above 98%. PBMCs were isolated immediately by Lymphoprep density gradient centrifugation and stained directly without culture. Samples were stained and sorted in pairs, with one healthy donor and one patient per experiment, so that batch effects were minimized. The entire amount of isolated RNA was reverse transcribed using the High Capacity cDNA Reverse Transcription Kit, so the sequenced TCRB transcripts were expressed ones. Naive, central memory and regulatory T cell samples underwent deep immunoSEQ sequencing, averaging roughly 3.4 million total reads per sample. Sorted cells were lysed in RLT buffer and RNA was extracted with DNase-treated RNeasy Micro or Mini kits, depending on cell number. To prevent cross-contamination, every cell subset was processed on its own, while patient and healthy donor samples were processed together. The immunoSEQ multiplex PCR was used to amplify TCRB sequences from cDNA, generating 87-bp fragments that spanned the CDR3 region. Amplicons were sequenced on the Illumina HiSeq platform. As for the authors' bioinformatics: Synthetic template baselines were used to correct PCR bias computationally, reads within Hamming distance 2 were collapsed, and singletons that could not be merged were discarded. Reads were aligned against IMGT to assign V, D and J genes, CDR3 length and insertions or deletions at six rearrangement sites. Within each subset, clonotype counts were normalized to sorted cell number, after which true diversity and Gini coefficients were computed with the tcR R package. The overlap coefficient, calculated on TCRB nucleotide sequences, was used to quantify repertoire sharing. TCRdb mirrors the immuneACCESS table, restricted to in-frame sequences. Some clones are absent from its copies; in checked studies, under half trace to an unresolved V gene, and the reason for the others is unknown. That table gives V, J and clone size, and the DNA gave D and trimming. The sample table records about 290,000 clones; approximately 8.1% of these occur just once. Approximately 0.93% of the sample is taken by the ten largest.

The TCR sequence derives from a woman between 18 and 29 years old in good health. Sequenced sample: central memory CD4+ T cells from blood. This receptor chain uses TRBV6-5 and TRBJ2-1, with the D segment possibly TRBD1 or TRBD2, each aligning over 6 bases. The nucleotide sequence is TGTGCCAGCAGTTACCTAGGGGGGCTCAATGAGCAGTTCTTC. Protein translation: CASSYLGGLNEQFF.